Listed below are T cell receptor beta chains from one sample, sequenced in a study of cytomegalovirus exposure and HLA in healthy donors. The assay was immunoSEQ multiplex PCR, and TCRdb's table has in-frame clones only and misses some. The data show about 160,000 clones, about nine tenths seen once. The sample taken for sequencing was PBMCs. These TCRs come from a woman aged 18-29 years in good health and CMV-seropositive. CDR3s include the opening cysteine and the closing phenylalanine or tryptophan. The order of the fields is J gene, clone size, D gene, V gene, CDR3 DNA, CDR3 protein. The D gene is left open where the match is weak. Size is stated for part of the rows, as once, few or many counts, or as a class when the clone is expanded.

j_gene: TRBJ1-2
abundance: NA
d_gene: NA
v_gene: TRBV6-1
CDR3nt: TGTGCCAGCAGTTGGTTACACGCTAACTATGGCTACACCTTC
CDR3aa: CASSWLHANYGYTF

j_gene: TRBJ1-5
abundance: NA
d_gene: NA
v_gene: TRBV30
CDR3nt: TGTGCCTGGAGTGTAAGGGGGGGGAATCAGCCCCAGCATTTT
CDR3aa: CAWSVRGGNQPQHF

j_gene: TRBJ2-1
abundance: NA
d_gene: NA
v_gene: TRBV7-2
CDR3nt: TGTGCCAGCCGACCCTCAGGTGAGCAGTTCTTC
CDR3aa: CASRPSGEQFF

j_gene: TRBJ2-7
abundance: NA
d_gene: NA
v_gene: TRBV2
CDR3nt: TGTGCCAGCAGGGAACAGGGCTACGAGCAGTACTTC
CDR3aa: CASREQGYEQYF

j_gene: TRBJ2-3
abundance: NA
d_gene: TRBD2
v_gene: TRBV15
CDR3nt: TGTGCCACCAGCGGGGCGGGAGACACAGATACGCAGTATTTT
CDR3aa: CATSGAGDTDTQYF

j_gene: TRBJ2-5
abundance: few
d_gene: NA
v_gene: TRBV9
CDR3nt: TGTGCCAGCAGCGTAGCGGCGGGGGCCTCCCAAGAGACCCAGTACTTC
CDR3aa: CASSVAAGASQETQYF

j_gene: TRBJ1-1
abundance: NA
d_gene: TRBD1
v_gene: TRBV2
CDR3nt: TGTGCCAGCAGGCAGCCCGACAGGGGCCAAAATCCGTCTCCCACTGAAGCTTTCTTT
CDR3aa: CASRQPDRGQNPSPTEAFF

j_gene: TRBJ2-1
abundance: NA
d_gene: NA
v_gene: TRBV9
CDR3nt: TGTGCCAGCAGCGTAGGGGTAGGGGCTAACTCCTACAATGAGCAGTTCTTC
CDR3aa: CASSVGVGANSYNEQFF

j_gene: TRBJ2-5
abundance: NA
d_gene: TRBD1
v_gene: TRBV2
CDR3nt: TGTGCCAGCAGGGACAGGGCCCACCAAGAGACCCAGTACTTC
CDR3aa: CASRDRAHQETQYF

j_gene: TRBJ2-1
abundance: NA
d_gene: TRBD2
v_gene: TRBV5-6
CDR3nt: TGTGCCAGCAGCTTAGCGGGACGGTACAATGAGCAGTTCTTC
CDR3aa: CASSLAGRYNEQFF

j_gene: TRBJ2-5
abundance: NA
d_gene: NA
v_gene: TRBV2
CDR3nt: TGTGCCAGCAGCCTGACCAGAGGCGGTTGGAAGACCCAGTACTTC
CDR3aa: CASSLTRGGWKTQYF

j_gene: TRBJ1-1
abundance: NA
d_gene: NA
v_gene: TRBV13
CDR3nt: TGTGCCAGCAGCCCAGGGCAGACGAACACTGAAGCTTTCTTT
CDR3aa: CASSPGQTNTEAFF

j_gene: TRBJ2-5
abundance: once
d_gene: NA
v_gene: TRBV4-1
CDR3nt: TGCGCCAGCAGCCAATTCCCAGGGGATCAAGAGACCCAGTACTTC
CDR3aa: CASSQFPGDQETQYF

j_gene: TRBJ2-7
abundance: NA
d_gene: NA
v_gene: TRBV9
CDR3nt: TGTGCCAGCAGCCCTCCCTACGGACAAAACTCCTACGAGCAGTACTTC
CDR3aa: CASSPPYGQNSYEQYF

j_gene: TRBJ2-7
abundance: NA
d_gene: TRBD2
v_gene: TRBV6-6
CDR3nt: TGTGCCAGCCAAATAGCGGGCCTAAACTCCTACGAGCAGTACTTC
CDR3aa: CASQIAGLNSYEQYF

j_gene: TRBJ1-5
abundance: NA
d_gene: NA
v_gene: TRBV25-1
CDR3nt: TGTGCCAGCAGTGAATGGACTGACGATCAGCCCCAGCATTTT
CDR3aa: CASSEWTDDQPQHF

j_gene: TRBJ2-5
abundance: NA
d_gene: TRBD1
v_gene: TRBV7-7
CDR3nt: TGTGCTAGCAGCCTGGGACAGGGGCAAGAGACCCAGTACTTC
CDR3aa: CASSLGQGQETQYF

j_gene: TRBJ2-3
abundance: NA
d_gene: TRBD1
v_gene: TRBV9
CDR3nt: TGTGCCAGCAGCGTGGGACAGGGGGCCACAGATACGCAGTATTTT
CDR3aa: CASSVGQGATDTQYF

j_gene: TRBJ1-2
abundance: NA
d_gene: TRBD1
v_gene: TRBV5-1
CDR3nt: TGCGCCAGCAGCTTCGAAGGACAGGTTTATGGCTACACCTTC
CDR3aa: CASSFEGQVYGYTF

j_gene: TRBJ2-7
abundance: NA
d_gene: TRBD2
v_gene: TRBV11-2
CDR3nt: TGTGCCAGCAGCTTACTAGCGGGGTCCTACGAGCAGTACTTC
CDR3aa: CASSLLAGSYEQYF

j_gene: TRBJ2-7
abundance: NA
d_gene: TRBD2
v_gene: TRBV18
CDR3nt: TGTGCCAGCTCACCAGACACACGGGGGGACGAGCAGTACTTC
CDR3aa: CASSPDTRGDEQYF